The 16 T cell receptor beta chains below all came from one sample that was sequenced in a study of T-cell memory formation after mild COVID-19. In TCRdb, the 5' RACE reads were re-called with MiXCR into one record per CDR3 protein. The table has 150,000 to 200,000 distinct CDR3 sequences, 20% to 25% seen once; the top ten hold 23%. The source material was PBMCs or a T cell subset sorted from them (not recorded which). The source is an adult woman who had mild COVID-19 (a few samples of this study predate the infection). Cell type and time point are not known.

This clonotype has only one observation. This chain uses TRBV30 with TRBJ2-3; maybe TRBD2 (5 bases). Trimming removed 5 bases from V and 3 bases from J, with 15 bases in between. CDR1 GTSNPN and CDR2 SVGIG come from the germline V gene (reference sequence). The CDR3 has 14 residues. The CDR3 reads CAWGSVGETDTQYF. The CDR3 DNA follows: TGTGCCTGGGGGTCCGTGGGAGAAACAGATACGCAGTATTTT. The entire variable domain, with the rest obtained from reference TRBV30 and TRBJ2-3, is as follows: SQTIHQWPATLVQPVGSPLSLECTVEGTSNPNLYWYRQAAGRGLQLLFYSVGIGQISSEVPQNLSASRPQDRQFILSSKKLLLSDSGFYLCAWGSVGETDTQYFGPGTRLTVL.

The CDR3 DNA follows: TGTGCCAGCAGCTTATGGAAGGGGGAGTACAATGAGCAGTTCTTC. Amino acid sequence: CASSLWKGEYNEQFF. The chain couples TRBV7-2 to TRBJ2-1; tentatively, D is TRBD1 (6 bases). The CDR3 has 15 amino acids. Trimming pared 2 bases from V and 4 bases from J, leaving 12 bases between. Germline loops: CDR1 SGHTA, CDR2 FQGNSA.

The chain is built from TRBV5-1 and TRBJ2-7; D is uncertain. The CDR3 contains 13 residues. Germline V gives CDR1 SGHRS, CDR2 YFSETQ. The V end was cut by 0 bases, the J end by 2 bases, with 6 bases between. CDR3 sequence: CASSLGRPYEQYF. The CDR3 coding sequence is TGCGCCAGCAGCTTGGGCAGGCCCTACGAGCAGTACTTC.

The V and J genes are TRBV30 and TRBJ1-4, with unresolved D. This CDR3 has 15 residues. V lost 4 bases and J 0 bases, leaving 12 bases between the germline ends. CDR1 is GTSNPN, CDR2 SVGIG, per germline (reference sequence). CDR3 coding DNA: TGTGCCTGGACACTAGACGGAGCAACTAATGAAAAACTGTTTTTT. Translated: CAWTLDGATNEKLFF.

This clonotype was seen a handful of times. The chain links TRBV7-6 to TRBJ2-1; 7 nucleotides align to TRBD2. This CDR3 is built from 14 residues. The germline V gene has CDR1 SGHVS and CDR2 FNYEAQ. J gave up 9 bases and V 5 bases, and 10 bases lay outside the gene matches. CDR3 DNA sequence: TGTGCCAGCAGCCCACATGGGTCGGGGGGTGAGCAGTTCTTC. As protein: CASSPHGSGGEQFF.

This clonotype was counted ten times or more. The V call is TRBV5-1, the J call TRBJ2-7; 7 bases are a match to TRBD1. V lost 3 bases to trimming and J lost 2 bases; unmatched junction nucleotides: 11. The V gene's germline CDR1 is SGHRS and CDR2 YFSETQ. This CDR3 has 16 residues. The CDR3 coding sequence is TGCGCCAGCAGCTCGCAGCCCCGGGACAGACCCTACGAGCAGTACTTC. It codes for CASSSQPRDRPYEQYF.

This clonotype was seen a few times. One junction end does not reproduce the germline sequence, and a read error may be involved. The chain employs TRBV15 and TRBJ2-1; 11 bases map to TRBD2. The CDR3 length is 13 residues. In germline, CDR1 is LNHNV, CDR2 YYDKDF (reference sequence). DNA for the CDR3: TGTGCCACCAGCAGACGTCTAGCGGGAGGTTTGGTCTTC. This gives the protein CATSRRLAGGLVF.

This sequence joins TRBV24-1 and TRBJ2-1; D is unresolved. The ends were cut back, 3 bases at V and 9 bases at J, with 11 bases in the middle. The germline V gene has CDR1 KGHDR and CDR2 SFDVKD. CDR3 length: 13 amino acids. CDR3 sequence (DNA): TGTGCCACCAGTGATGCTGCTATTAGTGAGCAGTTCTTC. Its protein product is CATSDAAISEQFF.

This sequence joins TRBV3-1 and TRBJ2-7; D unresolved. Germline assignment: CDR1 LGHDT and CDR2 YNNKEL (reference sequence). Trimming stripped 9 bases from V and 3 bases from J, with 9 bases between. There are 11 residues in the CDR3. Written as DNA, the CDR3 is TGTGCCAGAAGCAACGGCTACGAGCAGTACTTC. This encodes CARSNGYEQYF.

This clonotype showed up just a few times. This chain joins TRBV7-2 and TRBJ2-1, with D unresolved. The CDR3 loop spans 15 amino acids. V gave up 3 bases and J gave up 7 bases, with 16 bases separating them. CDR1 SGHTA and CDR2 FQGNSA come from the germline V gene. CDR3 sequence: CASSFGNIRPNEQFF. CDR3 sequence (DNA): TGTGCCAGCAGCTTTGGGAACATTAGGCCAAATGAGCAGTTCTTC.

V and J are TRBV27 and TRBJ2-6, with no clear D. The V gene's germline CDR1 is MNHEY and CDR2 SMNVEV (reference sequence). This CDR3 is built from 14 residues. The germline V and J ends were trimmed by 8 bases and 0 bases, with 8 bases remaining between them. Written as DNA, the CDR3 is TGTGCCAGCCGAATGGGCTCTGGGGCCAACGTCCTGACTTTC. This sequence encodes CASRMGSGANVLTF.

V is TRBV20-1 and J is TRBJ2-7; TRBD1 agrees at 9 bases. V was pared by 5 bases and J by 3 bases, with 14 bases of the junction left unmatched. The length of the CDR3 is 16 residues. The V gene's germline CDR1 is DFQATT and CDR2 SNEGSKA (reference sequence). CDR3 coding DNA: TGCAGTGCTTCCCGGAACACGGGACAGGGCCTCTACGAGCAGTACTTC. Translation: CSASRNTGQGLYEQYF.

The chain links TRBV29-1 to TRBJ2-2, with 9 bases identical to TRBD1. Trimming took 4 bases from V and 0 from J; bases not matched to a gene: 6. The CDR3 has 16 residues. Per germline, CDR1 SQVTM and CDR2 ANQGSEA. The CDR3 protein is CSVVTQGAANTGELFF. The CDR3 DNA reads TGCAGCGTTGTCACACAGGGGGCTGCGAACACCGGGGAGCTGTTTTTT.

The gene calls are TRBV4-1 and TRBJ1-6; weak D call: TRBD1 (6 bases). The CDR3 contains 15 residues. The germline V gene encodes CDR1 MGHRA and CDR2 YSYEKL. Trimming pared 0 bases from V and 12 bases from J, leaving 15 bases between. The CDR3 spells CASSQDSPGAKPLHF. CDR3 in DNA: TGCGCCAGCAGCCAAGATTCCCCAGGGGCTAAACCCCTCCACTTT.

There are a few counts of this clonotype. The chain uses TRBV5-6 and TRBJ1-1; D may be TRBD1 (6 bases). There are 11 residues in the CDR3. Trimming removed 2 bases at V and 11 bases at J, with 10 bases between. Germline V gene sequence: CDR1 SGHDT, CDR2 YYEEEE. CDR3 loop: CASSFGQQAFF. The DNA for the CDR3 is TGTGCCAGCAGCTTCGGACAGCAGGCTTTCTTT.

The chain recombines TRBV7-7 with TRBJ2-2; 8 nucleotides align to TRBD2. Germline loops: CDR1 SSHAT, CDR2 FNYEAQ (reference sequence). V lost 4 bases to trimming and J lost 3 bases; unmatched junction nucleotides: 4. The CDR3 totals 15 residues. CDR3 sequence (DNA): TGTGCCAGCAGCTCTCCGGGGGGGGACACCGGGGAGCTGTTTTTT. This codes for CASSSPGGDTGELFF.